This entry lists 21 T cell receptor beta chains sequenced from one sample in a study of T cells in Graves' hyperthyroidism and ophthalmopathy. Amplified regions were TCR beta CDR3 sequences from RNA transcripts. HTBI primers were the set used in a first-round RT-PCR of the TCR CDR3. TCRdb reprocessed the multiplex PCR reads with MiXCR, giving one entry per CDR3 protein. The table shows some 550,000 distinct CDR3 sequences, with 16% occurring only once. Source material: blood. The source is a woman aged 40 to 49 with Graves' ophthalmopathy.

The DNA for the CDR3 is TGCAGCGTACCGACTAGCGGGAGGTACAATGAGCAGTTCTTC. Amino acids: CSVPTSGRYNEQFF. J is TRBJ2-1 and V is TRBV29-1; 13 bases align to TRBD2. This CDR3 has 14 amino acids. V lost 6 bases to trimming and J lost 4 bases; unmatched junction nucleotides: 3. Germline V lookup: CDR1 SQVTM, CDR2 ANQGSEA.

This clonotype showed up just a few times. The chain couples TRBV7-9 to TRBJ2-7; D is unresolved. CDR3 size: 14 residues. The germline V gene encodes CDR1 SEHNR and CDR2 FQNEAQ (reference sequence). Trimming took 5 bases from V and 2 from J, leaving 13 bases between them. The CDR3 nucleotides are TGTGCCAGCAGCCTACCCCAGGCCCCCTACGAGCAGTACTTC. It specifies CASSLPQAPYEQYF.

The rearrangement links TRBV7-2 to TRBJ1-4; maybe TRBD1 (5 bases). CDR3 length: 15 amino acids. V lost 5 bases and J 4 bases, leaving 14 bases between the germline ends. Germline CDR1 is SGHTA and CDR2 is FQGNSA. Here the CDR3 reads CASSRDGHDNEKLFF. CDR3 nucleotide sequence: TGTGCCAGCAGCAGAGATGGACATGATAATGAAAAACTGTTTTTT.

This clonotype has a handful of counts. The V call is TRBV19, the J call TRBJ1-1; D uncertain. CDR1 and CDR2 from the germline V gene are LNHDA and SQIVND (reference sequence). The CDR3 loop spans 14 amino acids. V was trimmed by 4 bases and J by 1 base, leaving 10 bases between them. In nucleotides, the CDR3 is TGTGCCAGTAGTAGGGTCCGAGGGAACACTGAAGCTTTCTTT. It is translated as CASSRVRGNTEAFF. The full variable domain, with the rest looked up from reference TRBV19 and TRBJ1-1, is DGGITQSPKYLFRKEGQNVTLSCEQNLNHDAMYWYRQDPGQGLRLIYYSQIVNDFQKGDIAEGYSVSREKKESFPLTVTSAQKNPTAFYLCASSRVRGNTEAFFGQGTRLTVV.

This chain links TRBV18 with TRBJ1-3; D call uncertain. The CDR3 loop spans 14 amino acids. Germline CDR1 reads KGHSH; CDR2 reads LQKENI. The V end lost 3 bases, the J end lost 2 bases, and 8 bases lay between the germline ends. The chain's CDR3 is CASSPTTAGNTIYF. The DNA of the CDR3 is TGTGCCAGCTCACCGACCACGGCTGGAAACACCATATATTTT.

The table lists this clonotype with many counts. The gene calls are TRBV11-3 and TRBJ2-5; a weak D match, TRBD2 (6 bases). CDR1 SGHNT and CDR2 YENEEA come from the germline V gene. This CDR3 has 14 amino acids. V lost 5 bases, J lost 0 bases, and 10 bases lay in between. The CDR3 bases are TGTGCCAGCAGCGCGGGACCGAACCAAGAGACCCAGTACTTC. Amino acid sequence: CASSAGPNQETQYF.

This clonotype occurred many times. The chain uses TRBV5-1 and TRBJ1-1, with TRBD1 matching 10 bases. From germline, CDR1 is SGHRS and CDR2 YFSETQ. The CDR3 spans 14 residues. V lost 0 bases, J lost 5 bases, and 1 base stayed unmatched. The DNA for the CDR3 is TGCGCCAGCAGCTTGGGACAGGGGGCAACTGAAGCTTTCTTT. Translating gives CASSLGQGATEAFF.

This clonotype showed up just a few times. The chain combines TRBV20-1 with TRBJ1-1; D not resolved. This CDR3 is 13 amino acids long. The germline V and J ends were trimmed by 6 bases and 0 bases, with 11 bases remaining between them. Germline V gives CDR1 DFQATT, CDR2 SNEGSKA (reference sequence). CDR3 bases: TGCAGTGCCCCGCCCGATATGAACACTGAAGCTTTCTTT. Translated: CSAPPDMNTEAFF.

This clonotype was recorded at least ten times. The chain joins TRBV5-5 to TRBJ2-1; D is perhaps TRBD2 (6 bases). V was cut by 1 base and J by 4 bases, with 12 bases left in between. The CDR3 extends over 15 amino acids. Germline CDR1 SGHKS, CDR2 YYEKEE (reference sequence). Here the CDR3 reads CASSLWAGTYNEQFF. CDR3 sequence (DNA): TGTGCCAGCAGCTTGTGGGCAGGGACTTACAATGAGCAGTTCTTC. Full variable domain (missing parts from reference TRBV5-5 and TRBJ2-1): DAGVTQSPTHLIKTRGQQVTLRCSPISGHKSVSWYQQVLGQGPQFIFQYYEKEERGRGNFPDRFSARQFPNYSSELNVNALLLGDSALYLCASSLWAGTYNEQFFGPGTRLTVL.

This clonotype was counted a few times. The chain is built from TRBV4-2 and TRBJ1-1; D is unclear. Germline V gene lookup returns CDR1 LGHNA and CDR2 YNFKEQ. The ends were cut back, 0 bases at V and 0 bases at J, with 14 bases in the middle. The CDR3 extends over 17 amino acids. CDR3 sequence: CASSQEVRRLMNTEAFF. In DNA, the CDR3 is TGTGCCAGCAGCCAAGAGGTGCGACGGCTGATGAACACTGAAGCTTTCTTT.

This clonotype was recorded at least ten times. The chain uses TRBV11-2 and TRBJ2-4; 9 nucleotides line up with TRBD1. This CDR3 spans 14 amino acids. Germline V CDR1 and CDR2: SGHAT, FQNNGV. The V segment lost 5 bases and the J segment 6 bases; nucleotides outside the gene matches: 5. Here the CDR3 DNA reads TGTGCCAGCAGCGCGGGACAGGGTGGAAACATTCAGTACTTC. It codes for CASSAGQGGNIQYF.

The chain has TRBV5-1 and TRBJ2-1; TRBD2 is a possible D gene (5 bases). The V and J ends lost 2 bases and 5 bases respectively, with 11 bases between them. The germline V gene has CDR1 SGHRS and CDR2 YFSETQ. This CDR3 is built from 14 residues. The CDR3 sequence: CASSFSTGNNEQFF. The CDR3 bases are TGCGCCAGCAGCTTTTCGACGGGAAACAATGAGCAGTTCTTC.

This clonotype showed up many times. The genes are TRBV2 and TRBJ1-1; 9 nucleotides line up with TRBD1. Per the germline V gene, CDR1 is SNHLY and CDR2 is FYNNEI. With V trimmed by 8 bases and J by 5 bases, 6 bases remained unmatched. CDR3 size: 13 residues. The CDR3: CASLQGAGTEAFF. The CDR3 DNA reads TGTGCCAGCCTACAGGGGGCTGGTACTGAAGCTTTCTTT.

The chain uses TRBV11-3 and TRBJ2-3, with TRBD2 as a possible D gene (6 bases). Germline V CDR1 and CDR2: SGHNT, YENEEA. This CDR3 is 12 amino acids long. Deletions cut 9 bases from V and 13 bases from J, with 20 bases between. DNA of the CDR3: TGTGCCAGTCCCCTTGGGGGACTTGTGGAGTATTTT. The encoded protein is CASPLGGLVEYF.

Only a few counts were recorded for this clonotype. This chain uses TRBV18 with TRBJ1-4, with 12 positions matching TRBD1. V lost 3 bases to trimming and J lost 8 bases; unmatched junction nucleotides: 4. The germline V gene has CDR1 KGHSH and CDR2 LQKENI. The CDR3 consists of 15 residues. CDR3: CASSPGQGAFEKLFF. The CDR3 nucleotides read TGTGCCAGCTCACCGGGACAGGGGGCTTTCGAAAAACTGTTTTTT. The full variable domain, completed using reference TRBV18 and TRBJ1-4, is NAGVMQNPRHLVRRRGQEARLRCSPMKGHSHVYWYRQLPEEGLKFMVYLQKENIIDESGMPKERFSAEFPKEGPSILRIQQVVRGDSAAYFCASSPGQGAFEKLFFGSGTQLSVL.

On this clonotype itself: This may be a read error: a much more frequent sequence differs by one nucleotide. This chain joins TRBV6-1 and TRBJ2-7; 8 bases are shared with TRBD1. This CDR3 has 13 residues. The germline gives CDR1 MNHNS, CDR2 SASEGT. The CDR3 spells CASRDRSQYEQSF. Written as DNA, the CDR3 is TGTGCCAGCCGGGACAGGAGCCAATATGAGCAGTCCTTC.

The gene calls are TRBV9 and TRBJ1-3, with a weak D call TRBD1 (6 bases). The V and J ends lost 3 bases and 4 bases respectively, with 14 bases between them. Germline CDR1 is SGDLS and CDR2 is YYNGEE. There are 15 residues in the CDR3. CDR3 sequence (DNA): TGTGCCAGCAGCGCGGGGAGAGGGGGAGGAAACACCATATATTTT. Protein: CASSAGRGGGNTIYF.

This clonotype was observed many times. The chain is built from TRBV18 and TRBJ1-1; 8 bases are a match to TRBD1. There are 15 residues in the CDR3. V shed 4 bases, J shed 2 bases, and the junction held 6 bases outside the gene matches. CDR1 and CDR2 from the germline V gene are KGHSH and LQKENI. This chain's CDR3 is CASSLRTGRNTEAFF. DNA for the CDR3: TGTGCCAGCTCACTACGGACAGGGCGCAACACTGAAGCTTTCTTT.

There are a few counts of this clonotype. This chain joins TRBV7-9 and TRBJ1-1; possible D gene TRBD1, 5 bases. This CDR3 spans 15 amino acids. The germline V and J ends were trimmed by 6 bases and 0 bases, with 14 bases remaining between them. The germline CDR1 and CDR2 sequences are SEHNR and FQNEAQ (reference sequence). The CDR3 region has the DNA TGTGCCAGCAGTACTCTTACAGGAGTGAACACTGAAGCTTTCTTT. It specifies CASSTLTGVNTEAFF.

This clonotype was recorded many times. J is TRBJ2-7 and V is TRBV6-2 or TRBV6-3, with no clear D. The V end was cut by 6 bases, the J end by 6 bases, with 12 bases between. Germline V lookup: CDR1 MNHEY, CDR2 SVGEGT. This CDR3 comprises 12 residues. CDR3 sequence (DNA): TGTGCCAGCAGCTCCGCCCAGAGCGAGCAGTACTTC. Translation: CASSSAQSEQYF.

This clonotype has a count of ten or more. This chain uses TRBV28 with TRBJ1-5; a possible D gene is TRBD1 (6 bases). V lost 2 bases and J lost 6, with 14 bases in between. Germline V gene sequence: CDR1 MDHEN, CDR2 SYDVKM. This CDR3 region has 15 residues. CDR3 DNA: TGTGCCAGCAGTTTAGGGCAGGGGCTGAGTCAGCCCCAGCATTTT. Translation: CASSLGQGLSQPQHF.